These 21 T cell receptor beta chains came from one sample sequenced in a study of glioma-infiltrating T cells after dendritic cell vaccination. Libraries were prepared by immunoSEQ multiplex PCR; TCRdb keeps only in-frame clonotypes and omits some of them. The sample includes about 95,000 clones, under 90% of them seen just once. Specimen: blood, collected before dendritic cell vaccination. The receptors originated from a human donor with glioblastoma.

V and J are TRBV4-1 and TRBJ2-7; 8 bases match TRBD1. CDR3 length: 15 amino acids. V shed 4 bases and J 3 bases; nucleotides not matched to a gene: 8. Germline CDR1 reads MGHRA; CDR2 reads YSYEKL. The CDR3: CASSPGQGGNYEQYF. The CDR3 region has the DNA TGCGCCAGCAGCCCAGGACAGGGTGGGAACTACGAGCAGTACTTC.

The V gene is TRBV6-5, the J gene TRBJ1-5; TRBD1 agrees at 7 bases. CDR1 is MNHEY, CDR2 SVGAGI, per germline. The CDR3 length is 15 residues. V shed 4 bases and J 6 bases; nucleotides not matched to a gene: 9. CDR3 bases: TGTGCCAGCAGTTCGACAGGGCCTAGTCCTCAGCCCCAGCATTTT. This encodes CASSSTGPSPQPQHF.

This clone was seen a handful of times. The chain recombines TRBV27 with TRBJ1-5, with 11 bases that match TRBD1. V gave up 3 bases and J gave up 2 bases; unmatched junction bases: 15. The CDR3 has 20 residues. Germline V CDR1 and CDR2: MNHEY, SMNVEV (reference sequence). In DNA form, the CDR3 reads TGTGCCAGCAGTTTTGTAACAGGACAGGGGGCTAAATGGTGCAATCAGCCCCAGCATTTT. This encodes CASSFVTGQGAKWCNQPQHF.

The chain carries TRBV20-1 and TRBJ1-2, with 8 bases matching TRBD1. The CDR3 covers 10 residues. Germline trimming cut 5 bases from V and 8 bases from J; bases unmatched to any gene: 1. Germline CDR1 and CDR2: DFQATT and SNEGSKA (reference sequence). CDR3 sequence: CSAQGAGYTF. CDR3 coding DNA: TGCAGTGCTCAGGGGGCCGGCTACACCTTC.

The chain recombines TRBV25-1 with TRBJ2-7; 7 bases line up with TRBD1. V dropped 4 bases and J dropped 0; count of bases not matched to a gene: 3. The CDR3 has 14 amino acids. The germline V gene encodes CDR1 MGHDK and CDR2 SYGVNS. CDR3 protein: CASSGQGYSYEQYF. CDR3 bases: TGTGCCAGCAGTGGACAGGGATACTCCTACGAGCAGTACTTC.

The gene calls are TRBV6-1 and TRBJ2-5, with a weak D call TRBD1 (6 bases). The better agreement between TRBJ2-7 and the DNA end casts doubt on the J call. This CDR3 comprises 13 residues. Germline CDR1 is MNHNS and CDR2 is SASEGT. The CDR3 spells CASIQGITYEQYF. CDR3 coding DNA: TGTGCCAGCATTCAGGGGATCACCTACGAGCAGTACTTC.

This chain uses TRBV15 with TRBJ2-5; 7 bases map to TRBD2. The J call may be mistaken, given a closer DNA end match to TRBJ2-7. Germline V CDR1 and CDR2: LNHNV, YYDKDF (reference sequence). CDR3 length: 16 amino acids. CDR3 DNA sequence: TGTGCCACCAGCAGAGTGAGGACCGGGGGGTACGACGAGCAGTACTTC. Protein sequence: CATSRVRTGGYDEQYF.

This chain links TRBV2 with TRBJ2-1; D may be TRBD1 (5 bases). The CDR3 is made up of 15 amino acids. Germline CDR1 SNHLY, CDR2 FYNNEI. Trimming removed 4 bases at V and 8 bases at J, with 18 bases between. CDR3 nucleotide sequence: TGTGCCAGCAGTGGGACATCCCTATGGAGCGATGAGCAGTTCTTC. It specifies CASSGTSLWSDEQFF. The variable domain in full, with the rest retrieved from reference TRBV2 and TRBJ2-1, is EPEVTQTPSHQVTQMGQEVILRCVPISNHLYFYWYRQILGQKVEFLVSFYNNEISEKSEIFDDQFSVERPDGSNFTLKIRSTKLEDSAMYFCASSGTSLWSDEQFFGPGTRLTVL.

The gene calls are TRBV6-1 and TRBJ2-5; no clear D. In germline, CDR1 is MNHNS, CDR2 SASEGT. CDR3 length: 14 amino acids. Trimming pared 2 bases from V and 4 bases from J, leaving 11 bases between. The CDR3 DNA is TGTGCCAGCAGTGAATTATCTAGAGGAGAGACCCAGTACTTC. Translating gives CASSELSRGETQYF.

The gene calls are TRBV25-1 and TRBJ2-1, with 8 bases fitting TRBD2. Germline assignment: CDR1 MGHDK and CDR2 SYGVNS. This CDR3 has 14 residues. V lost 4 bases to trimming and J lost 3 bases; unmatched junction nucleotides: 2. This CDR3 reads CASSVSGDYNEQFF. The DNA of the CDR3 is TGTGCCAGCAGTGTTAGCGGGGACTACAATGAGCAGTTCTTC.

This clone was seen just once. The chain uses TRBV9 and TRBJ2-5; TRBD1 is a possible D gene (6 bases). V was trimmed by 4 bases and J by 0 bases, leaving 10 bases between them. CDR1 is SGDLS, CDR2 YYNGEE, per germline. The CDR3 covers 14 residues. CDR3 nucleotide sequence: TGTGCCAGCAGCTCTTGGACAGACCAAGAGACCCAGTACTTC. It specifies CASSSWTDQETQYF. Based on the CDR3 plus reference TRBV9 and TRBJ2-5, the full variable domain is DSGVTQTPKHLITATGQRVTLRCSPRSGDLSVYWYQQSLDQGLQFLIQYYNGEERAKGNILERFSAQQFPDLHSELNLSSLELGDSALYFCASSSWTDQETQYFGPGTRLLVL.

V and J are TRBV30 and TRBJ2-5, with 14 bases that match TRBD2. The germline CDR1 and CDR2 sequences are GTSNPN and SVGIG (reference sequence). The CDR3 extends over 17 amino acids. V lost 5 bases, J lost 4 bases, and 12 bases stayed unmatched. The CDR3 region has the DNA TGTGCCTGGGACCAGGGTTCGACTAGCGGGGGGGGAGAGACCCAGTACTTC. Amino acids: CAWDQGSTSGGGETQYF.

The V call is TRBV7-2, the J call TRBJ2-3, with 10 positions matching TRBD2. The ends lost 5 bases at V and 13 bases at J; junction bases unmatched: 18. This CDR3 spans 16 amino acids. The germline CDR1 and CDR2 sequences are SGHTA and FQGNSA. CDR3 residues: CASSPGTSGISSREYF. DNA for the CDR3: TGTGCCAGCAGCCCGGGTACTAGCGGGATTAGCTCAAGGGAGTATTTT.

The CDR3 protein is CASRLASYEQYF. CDR3 sequence (DNA): TGTGCCAGCAGATTAGCTTCCTACGAGCAGTACTTC. The chain is built from TRBV6-1 and TRBJ2-7; D is unclear. The CDR3 consists of 12 residues. The germline gives CDR1 MNHNS, CDR2 SASEGT. V was clipped by 6 bases and J by 1 base, with 7 bases between them.

The rearrangement joins TRBV7-9 to TRBJ2-3, with TRBD2 as a possible D gene (7 bases). V shed 4 bases and J shed 0 bases, with 14 bases lying between them. The CDR3 is 16 amino acids. Germline V lookup: CDR1 SEHNR, CDR2 FQNEAQ (reference sequence). The CDR3 nucleotides are TGTGCCAGCAGCTCCGGGGGGCGGGGAAGCACAGATACGCAGTATTTT. Translating gives CASSSGGRGSTDTQYF.

V gene TRBV5-4 combines with J gene TRBJ2-3; maybe TRBD2 (7 bases). The germline gives CDR1 SGHNT, CDR2 YYREEE (reference sequence). Trimming pared 4 bases from V and 0 bases from J, leaving 18 bases between. There are 17 residues in the CDR3. Here the CDR3 DNA reads TGTGCCAGCAGCCCCTGGGGGCTAGCGGAAAGCACAGATACGCAGTATTTT. It is translated as CASSPWGLAESTDTQYF.

This clone came up once. The chain links TRBV28 to TRBJ2-7; 9 positions agree with TRBD1. The germline CDR1 and CDR2 sequences are MDHEN and SYDVKM. The CDR3 spans 13 residues. V was pared by 9 bases and J by 5 bases, with 8 bases of the junction left unmatched. In DNA form, the CDR3 reads TGTGCCAGTTCCCGGGACAGGGCTGACGAGCAGTACTTC. Protein: CASSRDRADEQYF.

About this clone: At one of its ends the junction is not consistent with the germline gene, which may arise from a read error. This sequence joins TRBV7-7 and TRBJ2-5, with 7 bases matching TRBD2. The CDR3 covers 15 residues. CDR1 SSHAT and CDR2 FNYEAQ come from the germline V gene (reference sequence). CDR3 DNA: TGTGCTAGCAGCTCGGGACTAACGGAACAAGAGACCCAGTACTTC. It codes for CASSSGLTEQETQYF.

The chain links TRBV2 to TRBJ2-7, with D tentatively TRBD2 (6 bases). The CDR3 contains 14 residues. V gave up 8 bases and J gave up 7 bases, with 21 bases separating them. Germline CDR1 and CDR2: SNHLY and FYNNEI. For the CDR3, the DNA is TGTGCCAGCCGACCGGGAGTTCTGGGTGGTGAGCAGTACTTC. This encodes CASRPGVLGGEQYF.

J is TRBJ2-7 and V is TRBV21-1; the table calls TRBD2, which could not be checked here. TRBV21-1 constitutes a pseudogene. The CDR3 contains 13 residues. CDR3 DNA sequence: TGTGCCAAATATAGGGGACTACCGGCGGAGCAGTACTTC. Amino acid sequence: CAKYRGLPAEQYF.

The rearrangement links TRBV29-1 to TRBJ2-2; the match to TRBD1 covers 9 bases. The V gene end was trimmed by 6 bases and the J gene end by 4 bases; junction bases not matched to a gene: 6. This CDR3 contains 14 residues. CDR1 and CDR2 from the germline V gene are SQVTM and ANQGSEA. The CDR3 sequence is CSVEWDRVTGELFF. CDR3 bases: TGCAGCGTCGAATGGGACAGGGTCACCGGGGAGCTGTTTTTT.